A selection of T cell receptor beta chains follows, all from one sample in a study of long-term antiretroviral therapy in people with HIV. Produced via immunoSEQ multiplex PCR; TCRdb's table is partial and in-frame only. The top ten clones hold just over 8% of a sample with some 21,000 clones, roughly 91% of them seen once. This material consisted of unsorted PBMCs, taken 0.2 years before starting antiretroviral therapy. Receptors were obtained from a young man with HIV. Both conserved end residues are part of each CDR3. A D gene is named only where the DNA matches it firmly. The listing skips clone size in some rows; elsewhere it reads once, few, many or a size class.

size: few; J: TRBJ1-1; V: TRBV28; D: .; CDR3: CASSFPLRTANTEAFF; DNA: TGTGCCAGCAGTTTCCCCCTCAGGACAGCCAACACTGAAGCTTTCTTT
size: .; J: TRBJ2-5; V: TRBV6-5; D: TRBD2; CDR3: CASKLAGGEGETQYF; DNA: TGTGCCAGCAAGCTAGCGGGGGGCGAGGGAGAGACCCAGTACTTC
size: .; J: TRBJ2-2; V: TRBV7-2; D: TRBD2; CDR3: CASSTRDVSGGAPGELFF; DNA: TGTGCCAGCAGCACACGCGACGTGAGCGGGGGGGCCCCCGGGGAGCTGTTTTTT
size: .; J: TRBJ1-1; V: TRBV20-1; D: .; CDR3: CSASQNTEAFF; DNA: TGCAGTGCTTCGCAGAACACTGAAGCTTTCTTT
size: .; J: TRBJ1-1; V: TRBV11-3; D: TRBD1; CDR3: CASRDRATEAFF; DNA: TGTGCCAGCCGCGACAGGGCTACTGAAGCTTTCTTT
size: .; J: TRBJ2-5; V: TRBV5-6; D: .; CDR3: CASSLHGFAETQYF; DNA: TGTGCCAGCAGCTTGCATGGTTTTGCGGAGACCCAGTACTTC
size: .; J: TRBJ2-7; V: TRBV27; D: TRBD1; CDR3: CASSLGTVPSYEQYF; DNA: TGTGCCAGCAGTTTAGGGACAGTGCCCTCCTACGAGCAGTACTTC
size: .; J: TRBJ1-6; V: TRBV4-3; D: TRBD1; CDR3: CASSPRQGSFDSPLHF; DNA: TGCGCCAGCAGCCCCAGACAGGGCAGCTTTGATTCACCCCTCCACTTT
size: once; J: TRBJ2-5; V: TRBV18; D: TRBD1; CDR3: CASSPLGTGEETQYF; DNA: TGTGCCAGCTCACCACTTGGGACAGGAGAAGAGACCCAGTACTTC
size: .; J: TRBJ2-6; V: TRBV27; D: .; CDR3: CASSLTGFSPLPGANVLTF; DNA: TGTGCCAGCAGTTTAACAGGGTTTTCCCCTCTACCTGGGGCCAACGTCCTGACTTTC
size: .; J: TRBJ2-1; V: TRBV19; D: .; CDR3: CASSIDPSSYNEQFF; DNA: TGTGCCAGTAGTATTGATCCGAGCTCCTACAATGAGCAGTTCTTC
size: .; J: TRBJ2-2; V: TRBV11-1; D: .; CDR3: CASRQGTIGELFF; DNA: TGTGCCAGCAGGCAGGGGACTATCGGGGAGCTGTTTTTT
size: .; J: TRBJ1-1; V: TRBV5-6; D: .; CDR3: CASSFRPAEAFF; DNA: TGTGCCAGCAGCTTCCGGCCCGCCGAAGCTTTCTTT
size: .; J: TRBJ2-2; V: TRBV5-6; D: TRBD2; CDR3: CASGPGLAGLGELFF; DNA: TGTGCCAGCGGACCGGGACTAGCGGGCTTGGGGGAGCTGTTTTTT
size: .; J: TRBJ1-4; V: TRBV7-2; D: TRBD1; CDR3: CASSPGGPNEKLFF; DNA: TGTGCCAGCAGCCCAGGGGGCCCTAATGAAAAACTGTTTTTT